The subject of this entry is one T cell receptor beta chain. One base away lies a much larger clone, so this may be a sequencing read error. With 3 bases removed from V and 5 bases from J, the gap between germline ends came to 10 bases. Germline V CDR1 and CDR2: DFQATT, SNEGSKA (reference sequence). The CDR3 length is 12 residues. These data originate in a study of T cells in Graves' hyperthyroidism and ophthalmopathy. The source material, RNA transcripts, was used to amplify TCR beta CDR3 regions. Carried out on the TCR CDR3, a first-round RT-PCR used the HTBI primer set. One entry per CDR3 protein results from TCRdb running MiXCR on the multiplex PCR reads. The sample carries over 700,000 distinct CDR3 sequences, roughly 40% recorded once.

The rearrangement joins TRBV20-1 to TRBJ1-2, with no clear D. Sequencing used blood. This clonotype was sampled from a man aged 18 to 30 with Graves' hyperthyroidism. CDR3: CSARGELYGYTF. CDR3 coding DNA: TGCAGTGCTAGGGGCGAGTTGTATGGCTACACCTTC.